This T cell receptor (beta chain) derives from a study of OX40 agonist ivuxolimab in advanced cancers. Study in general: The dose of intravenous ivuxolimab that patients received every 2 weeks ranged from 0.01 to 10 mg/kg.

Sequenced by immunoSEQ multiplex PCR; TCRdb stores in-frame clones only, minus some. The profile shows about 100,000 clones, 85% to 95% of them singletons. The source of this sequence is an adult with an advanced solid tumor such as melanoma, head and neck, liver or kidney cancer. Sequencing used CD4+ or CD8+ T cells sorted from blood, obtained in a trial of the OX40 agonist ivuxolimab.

CDR3 sequence: CASSPPDGGEKLFF. For the CDR3, the DNA is TGTGCCAGCTCACCACCCGATGGAGGTGAAAAACTGTTTTTT. This rearrangement joins TRBV18 to TRBJ1-4; D gene ambiguous. The CDR3 covers 14 residues. Germline CDR1 and CDR2: KGHSH and LQKENI. Between the trimmed V and J ends, which lost 0 bases and 7 bases, there was a span of 9 bases.